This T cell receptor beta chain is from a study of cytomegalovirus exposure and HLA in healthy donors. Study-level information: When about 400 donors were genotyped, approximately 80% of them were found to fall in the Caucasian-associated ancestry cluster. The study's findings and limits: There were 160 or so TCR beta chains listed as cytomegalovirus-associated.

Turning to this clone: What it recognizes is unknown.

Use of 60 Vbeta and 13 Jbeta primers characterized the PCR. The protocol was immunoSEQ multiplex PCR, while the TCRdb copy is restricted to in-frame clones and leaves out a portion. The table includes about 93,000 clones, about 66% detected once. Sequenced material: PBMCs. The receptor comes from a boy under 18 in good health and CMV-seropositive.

The CDR3 loop reads CASSRTGIRQPQHF. As DNA, the CDR3 is TGTGCCAGCAGCAGGACAGGGATTCGGCAGCCCCAGCATTTT. The gene calls are TRBV9 and TRBJ1-5; 8 positions match TRBD1. The V gene's germline CDR1 is SGDLS and CDR2 YYNGEE. The CDR3 consists of 14 residues. V lost 4 bases, J lost 7 bases, and 7 bases stayed unmatched. Based on the CDR3 plus reference TRBV9 and TRBJ1-5, the full variable domain is DSGVTQTPKHLITATGQRVTLRCSPRSGDLSVYWYQQSLDQGLQFLIQYYNGEERAKGNILERFSAQQFPDLHSELNLSSLELGDSALYFCASSRTGIRQPQHFGDGTRLSIL.